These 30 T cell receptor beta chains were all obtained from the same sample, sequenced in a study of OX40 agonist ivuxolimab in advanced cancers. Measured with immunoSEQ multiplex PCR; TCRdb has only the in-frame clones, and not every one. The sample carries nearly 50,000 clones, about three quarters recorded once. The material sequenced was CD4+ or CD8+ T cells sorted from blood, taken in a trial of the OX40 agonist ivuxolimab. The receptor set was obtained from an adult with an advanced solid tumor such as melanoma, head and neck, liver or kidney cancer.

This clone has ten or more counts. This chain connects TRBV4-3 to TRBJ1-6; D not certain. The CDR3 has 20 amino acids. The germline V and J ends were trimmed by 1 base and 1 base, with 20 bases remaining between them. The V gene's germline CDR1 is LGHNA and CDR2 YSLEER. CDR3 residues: CASSQVWDKLLRSYNSPLHF. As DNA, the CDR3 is TGCGCCAGCAGCCAAGTTTGGGATAAACTCCTTAGGTCCTATAATTCACCCCTCCACTTT.

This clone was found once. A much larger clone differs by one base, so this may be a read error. In nucleotides, the CDR3 is TGTGCCAGCAGTTCGATACTACCCACAGATACGCAGTATTTT. Amino acids: CASSSILPTDTQYF. The V call is TRBV27, the J call TRBJ2-3; D unresolved. The germline CDR1 and CDR2 sequences are MNHEY and SMNVEV (reference sequence). Trimming shortened V by 4 bases and J by 2 bases, and 10 bases separated the two germline ends. The CDR3 is made up of 14 amino acids.

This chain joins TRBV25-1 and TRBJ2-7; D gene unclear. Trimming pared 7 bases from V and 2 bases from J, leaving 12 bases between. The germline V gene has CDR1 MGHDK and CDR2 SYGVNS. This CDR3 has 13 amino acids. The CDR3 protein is CASTGTETYEQYF. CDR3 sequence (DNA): TGTGCCAGCACAGGAACAGAGACCTACGAGCAGTACTTC.

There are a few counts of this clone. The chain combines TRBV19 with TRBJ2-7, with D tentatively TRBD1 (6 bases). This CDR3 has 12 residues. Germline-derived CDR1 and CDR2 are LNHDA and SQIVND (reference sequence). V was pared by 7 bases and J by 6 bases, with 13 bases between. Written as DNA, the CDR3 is TGTGCCAGTACCACGTCCAGGGGCGAGCAGTACTTC. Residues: CASTTSRGEQYF.

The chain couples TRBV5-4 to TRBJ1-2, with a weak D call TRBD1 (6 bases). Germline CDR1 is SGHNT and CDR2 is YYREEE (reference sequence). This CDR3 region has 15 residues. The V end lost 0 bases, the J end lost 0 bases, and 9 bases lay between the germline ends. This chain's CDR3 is CASSLGKGANYGYTF. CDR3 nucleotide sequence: TGTGCCAGCAGCTTGGGAAAGGGGGCTAACTATGGCTACACCTTC. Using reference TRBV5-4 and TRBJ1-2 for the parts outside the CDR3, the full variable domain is ETGVTQSPTHLIKTRGQQVTLRCSSQSGHNTVSWYQQALGQGPQFIFQYYREEENGRGNFPPRFSGLQFPNYSSELNVNALELDDSALYLCASSLGKGANYGYTFGSGTRLTVV.

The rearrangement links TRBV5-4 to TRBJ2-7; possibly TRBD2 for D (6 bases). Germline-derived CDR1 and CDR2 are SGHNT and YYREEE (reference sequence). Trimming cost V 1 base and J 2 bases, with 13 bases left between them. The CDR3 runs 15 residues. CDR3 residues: CASSLTSPGAYEQYF. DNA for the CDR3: TGTGCCAGCAGCTTGACTAGCCCGGGGGCCTACGAGCAGTACTTC.

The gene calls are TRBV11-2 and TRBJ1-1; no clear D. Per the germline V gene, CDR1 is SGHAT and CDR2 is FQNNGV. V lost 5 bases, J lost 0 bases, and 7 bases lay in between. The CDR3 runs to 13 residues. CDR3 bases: TGTGCCAGCAGCAAGTATATGAACACTGAAGCTTTCTTT. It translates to CASSKYMNTEAFF.

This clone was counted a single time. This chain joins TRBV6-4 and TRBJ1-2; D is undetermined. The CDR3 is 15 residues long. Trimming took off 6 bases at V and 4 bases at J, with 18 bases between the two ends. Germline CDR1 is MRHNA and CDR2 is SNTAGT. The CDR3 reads CASRTRHRPGYGYTF. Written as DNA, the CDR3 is TGTGCCAGCAGAACCCGACACCGCCCAGGCTATGGCTACACCTTC.

CDR3 sequence (DNA): TGTGCCAGCAGCCTTGAGTACAACGAGCAGTACTTC. Translating it yields CASSLEYNEQYF. The chain joins TRBV7-9 to TRBJ2-7; D is ambiguous. The CDR3 covers 12 residues. The V end was cut by 5 bases, the J end by 5 bases, with 10 bases between. CDR1 and CDR2 (germline): SEHNR, FQNEAQ (reference sequence). The entire variable domain, with the rest obtained from reference TRBV7-9 and TRBJ2-7, is as follows: DTGVSQNPRHKITKRGQNVTFRCDPISEHNRLYWYRQTLGQGPEFLTYFQNEAQLEKSRLLSDRFSAERPKGSFSTLEIQRTEQGDSAMYLCASSLEYNEQYFGPGTRLTVT.

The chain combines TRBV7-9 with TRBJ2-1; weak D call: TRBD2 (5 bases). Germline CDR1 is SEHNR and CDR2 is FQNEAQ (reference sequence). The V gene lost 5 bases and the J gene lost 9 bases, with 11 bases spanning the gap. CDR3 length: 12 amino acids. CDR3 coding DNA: TGTGCCAGCAGCCGAAGGAGCGGTGAGCAGTTCTTC. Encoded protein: CASSRRSGEQFF.

In DNA, the CDR3 is TGTGCCAGCAGCCAAGACGTCCGCAGGGATTACGGCTACGAGCAGTACTTC. Its protein product is CASSQDVRRDYGYEQYF. The rearrangement joins TRBV4-2 to TRBJ2-7; tentatively, D is TRBD1 (5 bases). The CDR3 covers 17 residues. V dropped 0 bases and J dropped 3 bases, with 18 bases sitting between them. CDR1 and CDR2 (germline): LGHNA, YNFKEQ.

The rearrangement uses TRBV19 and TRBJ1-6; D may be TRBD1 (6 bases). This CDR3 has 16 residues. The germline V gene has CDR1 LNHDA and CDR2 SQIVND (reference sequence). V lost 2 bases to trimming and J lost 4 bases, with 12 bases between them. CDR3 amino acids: CASSIPTQGYNSPLHF. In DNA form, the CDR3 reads TGTGCCAGTAGTATACCAACACAGGGTTATAATTCACCCCTCCACTTT.

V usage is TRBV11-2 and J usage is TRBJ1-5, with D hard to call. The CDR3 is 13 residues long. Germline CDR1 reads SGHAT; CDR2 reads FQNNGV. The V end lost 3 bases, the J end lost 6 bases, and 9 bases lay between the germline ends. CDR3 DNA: TGTGCCAGCAGCTTTGGGATCCTTCAGCCCCAGCATTTT. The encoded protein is CASSFGILQPQHF.

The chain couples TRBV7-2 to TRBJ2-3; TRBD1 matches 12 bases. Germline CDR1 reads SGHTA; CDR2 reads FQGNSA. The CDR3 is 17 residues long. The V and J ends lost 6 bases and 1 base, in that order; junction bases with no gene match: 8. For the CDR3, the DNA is TGTGCCAGCAGTAGGGGACAGGGGGCTTTCGGCACAGATACGCAGTATTTT. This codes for CASSRGQGAFGTDTQYF.

For the CDR3, the DNA is TGTGCCAGCAGCGTAGGAGGGCTAGCGGGGGGCAATGAGCAGTTCTTC. Its protein product is CASSVGGLAGGNEQFF. The chain joins TRBV9 to TRBJ2-1; 11 bases are a match to TRBD2. V lost 0 bases to trimming and J lost 6 bases; unmatched junction nucleotides: 5. Germline CDR1 is SGDLS and CDR2 is YYNGEE. The CDR3 extends over 16 amino acids.

CDR3 sequence reads: CASSQDTGEDTEAFF. The CDR3 coding sequence is TGCGCCAGCAGCCAAGATACAGGGGAGGACACTGAAGCTTTCTTT. This rearrangement joins TRBV4-3 to TRBJ1-1, with 7 bases aligning to TRBD1. Germline-derived CDR1 and CDR2 are LGHNA and YSLEER. The CDR3 is made up of 15 amino acids. After removal of 0 bases from V and 3 bases from J, the junction contained 4 bases not matched to a gene.

CDR3 sequence reads: CASSQARTTSAYGYTF. The CDR3 DNA reads as TGTGCCAGCAGCCAAGCCAGGACCACTTCAGCGTATGGCTACACCTTC. J is TRBJ1-2 and V is TRBV14; D is uncertain. The germline V gene encodes CDR1 SGHDN and CDR2 FVKESK. The CDR3 consists of 16 residues. V shed 1 base and J shed 5 bases, with 17 bases lying between them.

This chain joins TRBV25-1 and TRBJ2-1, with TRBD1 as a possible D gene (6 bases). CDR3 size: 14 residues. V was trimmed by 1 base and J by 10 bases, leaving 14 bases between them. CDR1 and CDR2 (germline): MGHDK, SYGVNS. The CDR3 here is CASSESATRGEQFF. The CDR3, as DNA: TGTGCCAGCAGTGAATCGGCTACAAGGGGGGAGCAGTTCTTC.

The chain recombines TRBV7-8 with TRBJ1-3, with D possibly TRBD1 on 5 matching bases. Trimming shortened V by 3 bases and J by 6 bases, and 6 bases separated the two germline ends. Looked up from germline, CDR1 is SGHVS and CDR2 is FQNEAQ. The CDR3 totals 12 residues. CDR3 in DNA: TGTGCCAGCAGCTTCGGACAAAACACCATATATTTT. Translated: CASSFGQNTIYF.

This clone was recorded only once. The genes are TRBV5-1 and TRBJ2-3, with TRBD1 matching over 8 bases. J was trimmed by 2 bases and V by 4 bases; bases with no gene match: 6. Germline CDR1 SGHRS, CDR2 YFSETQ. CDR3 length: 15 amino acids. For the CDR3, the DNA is TGCGCCAGCAGCACTGGGACAGGACCCACAGATACGCAGTATTTT. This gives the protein CASSTGTGPTDTQYF. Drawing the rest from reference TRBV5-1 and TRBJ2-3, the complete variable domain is KAGVTQTPRYLIKTRGQQVTLSCSPISGHRSVSWYQQTPGQGLQFLFEYFSETQRNKGNFPGRFSGRQFSNSRSEMNVSTLELGDSALYLCASSTGTGPTDTQYFGPGTRLTVL.

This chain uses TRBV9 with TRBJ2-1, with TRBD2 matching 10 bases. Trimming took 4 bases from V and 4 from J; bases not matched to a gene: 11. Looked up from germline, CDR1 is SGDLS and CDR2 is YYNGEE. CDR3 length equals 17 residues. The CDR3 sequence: CASSTRRLAGGYNEQFF. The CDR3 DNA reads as TGTGCCAGCAGCACCCGAAGACTAGCGGGTGGATACAATGAGCAGTTCTTC. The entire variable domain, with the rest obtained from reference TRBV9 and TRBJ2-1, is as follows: DSGVTQTPKHLITATGQRVTLRCSPRSGDLSVYWYQQSLDQGLQFLIQYYNGEERAKGNILERFSAQQFPDLHSELNLSSLELGDSALYFCASSTRRLAGGYNEQFFGPGTRLTVL.

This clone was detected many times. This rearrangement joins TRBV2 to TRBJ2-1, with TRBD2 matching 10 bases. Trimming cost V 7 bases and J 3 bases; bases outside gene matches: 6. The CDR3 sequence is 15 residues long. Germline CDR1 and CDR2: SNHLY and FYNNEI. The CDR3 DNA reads TGTGCCAGCAATATAGCGGGAGGAAACTACAATGAGCAGTTCTTC. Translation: CASNIAGGNYNEQFF. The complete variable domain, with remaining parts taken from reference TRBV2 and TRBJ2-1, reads EPEVTQTPSHQVTQMGQEVILRCVPISNHLYFYWYRQILGQKVEFLVSFYNNEISEKSEIFDDQFSVERPDGSNFTLKIRSTKLEDSAMYFCASNIAGGNYNEQFFGPGTRLTVL.

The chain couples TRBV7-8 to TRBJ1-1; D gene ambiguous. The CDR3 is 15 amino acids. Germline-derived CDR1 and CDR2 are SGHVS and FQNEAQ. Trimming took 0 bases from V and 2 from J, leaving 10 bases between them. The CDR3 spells CASSLAPGRNTEAFF. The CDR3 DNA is TGTGCCAGCAGCTTAGCGCCGGGCAGAAACACTGAAGCTTTCTTT.

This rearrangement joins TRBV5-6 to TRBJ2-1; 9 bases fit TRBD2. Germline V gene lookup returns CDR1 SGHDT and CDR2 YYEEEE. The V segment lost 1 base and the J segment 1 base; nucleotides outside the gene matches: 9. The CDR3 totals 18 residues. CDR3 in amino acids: CASSLSSSGSLSYNEQFF. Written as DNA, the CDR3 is TGTGCCAGCAGCTTGTCGAGTAGCGGGAGCCTATCCTACAATGAGCAGTTCTTC.

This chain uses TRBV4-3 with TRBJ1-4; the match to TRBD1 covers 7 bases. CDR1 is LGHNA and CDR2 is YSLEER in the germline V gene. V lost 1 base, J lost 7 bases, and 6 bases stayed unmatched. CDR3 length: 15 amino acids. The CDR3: CASSQGQGLGEKLFF. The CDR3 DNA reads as TGCGCCAGCAGCCAAGGACAGGGATTGGGTGAAAAACTGTTTTTT.

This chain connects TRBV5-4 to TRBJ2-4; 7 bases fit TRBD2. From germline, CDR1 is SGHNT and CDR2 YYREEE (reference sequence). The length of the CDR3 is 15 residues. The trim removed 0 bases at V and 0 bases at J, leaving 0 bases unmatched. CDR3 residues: CASSLGGGAKNIQYF. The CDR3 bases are TGTGCCAGCAGCTTGGGCGGGGGAGCCAAAAACATTCAGTACTTC.

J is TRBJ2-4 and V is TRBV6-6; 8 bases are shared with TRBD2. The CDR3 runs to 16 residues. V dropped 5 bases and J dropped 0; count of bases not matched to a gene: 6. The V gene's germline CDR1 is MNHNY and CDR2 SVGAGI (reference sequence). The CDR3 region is CASSRPSGLAKNIQYF. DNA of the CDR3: TGTGCCAGCAGTCGCCCTAGCGGGCTAGCCAAAAACATTCAGTACTTC.

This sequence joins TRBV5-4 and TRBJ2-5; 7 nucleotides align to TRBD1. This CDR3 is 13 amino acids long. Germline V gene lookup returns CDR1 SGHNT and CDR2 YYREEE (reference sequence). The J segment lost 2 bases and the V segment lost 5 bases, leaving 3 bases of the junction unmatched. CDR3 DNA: TGTGCCAGCAGTCAGGACAGGCAAGAGACCCAGTACTTC. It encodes CASSQDRQETQYF.

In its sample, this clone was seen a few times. In DNA, the CDR3 is TGTGCCAGTAGTCCCTGGGACAGGGGACAAGAGACCCAGTACTTC. It codes for CASSPWDRGQETQYF. The chain couples TRBV19 to TRBJ2-5, with 10 nucleotides matching TRBD1. The ends lost 5 bases at V and 2 bases at J; junction bases unmatched: 5. The germline CDR1 and CDR2 sequences are LNHDA and SQIVND (reference sequence). The CDR3 covers 15 residues.

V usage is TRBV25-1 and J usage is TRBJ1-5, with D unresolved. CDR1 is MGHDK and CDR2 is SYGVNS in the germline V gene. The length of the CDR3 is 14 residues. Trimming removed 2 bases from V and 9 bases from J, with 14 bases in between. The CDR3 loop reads CASSERTDHRPQHF. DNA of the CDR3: TGTGCCAGCAGTGAACGAACAGACCACCGGCCCCAGCATTTT.